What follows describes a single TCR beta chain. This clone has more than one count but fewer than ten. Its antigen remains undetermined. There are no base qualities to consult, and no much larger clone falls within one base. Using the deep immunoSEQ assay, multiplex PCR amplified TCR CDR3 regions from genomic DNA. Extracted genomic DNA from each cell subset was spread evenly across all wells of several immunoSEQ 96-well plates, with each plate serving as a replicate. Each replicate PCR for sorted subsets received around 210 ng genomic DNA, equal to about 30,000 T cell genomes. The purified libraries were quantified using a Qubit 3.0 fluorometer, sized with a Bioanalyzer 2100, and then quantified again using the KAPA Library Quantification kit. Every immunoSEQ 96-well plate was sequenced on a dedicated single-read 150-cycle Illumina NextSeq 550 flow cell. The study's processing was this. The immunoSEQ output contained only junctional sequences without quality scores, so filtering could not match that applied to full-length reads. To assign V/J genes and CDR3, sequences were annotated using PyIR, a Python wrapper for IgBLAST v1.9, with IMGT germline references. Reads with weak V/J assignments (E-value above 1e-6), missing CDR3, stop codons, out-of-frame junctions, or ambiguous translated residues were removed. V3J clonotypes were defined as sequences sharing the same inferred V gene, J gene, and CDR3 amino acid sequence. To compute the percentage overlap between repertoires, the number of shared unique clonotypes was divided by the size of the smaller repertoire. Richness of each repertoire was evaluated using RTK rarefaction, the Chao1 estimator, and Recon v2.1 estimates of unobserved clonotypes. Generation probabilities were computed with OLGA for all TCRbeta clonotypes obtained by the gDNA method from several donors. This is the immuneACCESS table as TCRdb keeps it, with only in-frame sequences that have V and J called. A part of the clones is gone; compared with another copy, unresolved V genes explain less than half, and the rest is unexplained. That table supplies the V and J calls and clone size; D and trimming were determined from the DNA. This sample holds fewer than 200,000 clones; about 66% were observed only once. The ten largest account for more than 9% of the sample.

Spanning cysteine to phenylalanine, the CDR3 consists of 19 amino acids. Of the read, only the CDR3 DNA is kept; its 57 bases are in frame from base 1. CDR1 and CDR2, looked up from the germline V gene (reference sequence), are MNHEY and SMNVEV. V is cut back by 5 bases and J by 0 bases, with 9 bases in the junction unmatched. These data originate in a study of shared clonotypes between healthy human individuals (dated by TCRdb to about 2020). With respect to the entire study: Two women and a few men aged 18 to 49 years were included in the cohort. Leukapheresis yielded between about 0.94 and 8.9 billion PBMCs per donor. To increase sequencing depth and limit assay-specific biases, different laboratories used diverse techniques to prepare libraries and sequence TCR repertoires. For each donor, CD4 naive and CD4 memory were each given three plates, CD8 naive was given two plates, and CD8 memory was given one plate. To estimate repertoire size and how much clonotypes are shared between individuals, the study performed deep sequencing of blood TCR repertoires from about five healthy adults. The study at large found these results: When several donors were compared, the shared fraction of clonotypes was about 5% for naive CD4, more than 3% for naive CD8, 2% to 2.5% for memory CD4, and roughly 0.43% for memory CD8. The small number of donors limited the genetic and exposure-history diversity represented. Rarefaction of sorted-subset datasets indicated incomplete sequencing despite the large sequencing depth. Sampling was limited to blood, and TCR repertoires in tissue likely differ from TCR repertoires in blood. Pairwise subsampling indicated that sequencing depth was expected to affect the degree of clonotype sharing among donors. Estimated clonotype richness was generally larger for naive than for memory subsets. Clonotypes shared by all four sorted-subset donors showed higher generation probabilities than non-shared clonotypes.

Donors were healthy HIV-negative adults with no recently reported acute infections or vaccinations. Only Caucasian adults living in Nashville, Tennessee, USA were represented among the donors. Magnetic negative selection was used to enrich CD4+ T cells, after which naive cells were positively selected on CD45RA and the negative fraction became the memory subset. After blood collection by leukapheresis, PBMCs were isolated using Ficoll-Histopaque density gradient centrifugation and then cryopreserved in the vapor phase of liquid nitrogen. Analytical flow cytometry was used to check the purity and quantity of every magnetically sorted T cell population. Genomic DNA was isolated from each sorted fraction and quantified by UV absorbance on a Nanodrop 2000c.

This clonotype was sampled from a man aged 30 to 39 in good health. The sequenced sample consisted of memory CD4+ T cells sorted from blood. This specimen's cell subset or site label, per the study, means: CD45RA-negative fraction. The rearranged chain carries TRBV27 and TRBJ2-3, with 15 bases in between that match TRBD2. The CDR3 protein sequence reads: CASSMPRTSGRASTDTQYF. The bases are TGTGCCAGCAGTATGCCCCGGACTAGCGGGAGGGCTAGCACAGATACGCAGTATTTT.